A single T cell receptor beta chain is shown here with its context. Antigen: not known. The sample belongs to a study of T cells expressing NK-cell markers. At the level of the study: It was from sorted CD3+CD56+NKG2C+, CD3+CD56+NKG2C- and CD3+CD56-NKG2C+ T cells that TCR beta repertoires came.

Study-level points and caveats: In several donors, these clonotypes also led the CD3+CD56-NKG2C+ fraction. A range of about 1.0-8% of CD8+ T cells consisted of dominant NKG2C+ clonotypes in a handful of donors. HCMV specificity of the expanded NKG2C+ T cell clones stayed unclear.

Following a re-call of the 5' RACE reads, TCRdb has one entry per CDR3 protein and lacks DNA. Recorded for this sample: fewer than 300,000 distinct CDR3 sequences. This CDR3 spans 15 amino acids. Germline V lookup: CDR1 SQVTM, CDR2 ANQGSEA. The specimen sequenced was blood T cells: a sorted CD56 or NKG2C T cell subset, CD4+ or CD8+ T cells, or bulk PBMC T cells (not recorded which). The sequence was obtained from a woman between 18 and 69 years old in good health. The gene calls are TRBV29-1 and TRBJ2-2; the D call of TRBD1 rests on TCRdb alone, since no DNA is present to check it. The CDR3 reads CSVLLRGLDTGELFF.